The T cell receptor beta chain under discussion was sequenced for a study of blood T cell repertoires in COVID-19. Sequenced by immunoSEQ multiplex PCR; TCRdb stores in-frame clones only, minus some. The table records fewer than 450,000 clones, around 90% of them present only once. The V end lost 1 base, the J end lost 4 bases, and 7 bases lay between the germline ends. Per the germline V gene, CDR1 is MDHEN and CDR2 is SYDVKM. The CDR3 covers 13 residues. This chain connects TRBV28 to TRBJ1-2; D not resolved. The origin of this receptor is a woman between 40 and 55 years old with acute COVID-19. Source material: PBMCs or T cells enriched from blood (not recorded which). CDR3 nucleotide sequence: TGTGCCAGCAGTTTATTCGGGTCCTATGGCTACACCTTC. Translation gives CASSLFGSYGYTF.